What follows are 26 T cell receptor beta chains derived from one specimen sequenced in a study of identical twins. Each CDR3 protein gets one entry after TCRdb re-called the 5' RACE reads with MiXCR. The table shows fewer than 900,000 distinct CDR3 sequences, with around 20% occurring only once. The sample also formed part of further work on T cells expressing NK-cell markers.

Material: PBMCs. The source is a woman aged 18-29 years in good health.

In its sample, this clonotype was seen a few times. The chain joins TRBV24-1 to TRBJ1-1; D remains unclear. CDR1 is KGHDR and CDR2 is SFDVKD in the germline V gene. This CDR3 comprises 13 residues. The V gene lost 3 bases and the J gene lost 1 base, with 5 bases spanning the gap. In DNA form, the CDR3 reads TGTGCCACCAGTGATCGGCGGAACACTGAAGCTTTCTTT. This encodes CATSDRRNTEAFF.

The chain employs TRBV12-3 or TRBV12-4 and TRBJ2-5; 7 nucleotides agree with TRBD1. The CDR3 totals 14 residues. J lost 2 bases, V lost 6 bases, and 6 bases had no gene match. CDR3 amino acids: CASSSLTGQETQYF. In DNA form, the CDR3 reads TGTGCCAGCAGCTCCTTGACAGGGCAAGAGACCCAGTACTTC.

This clonotype came up a few times. V is TRBV4-2 and J is TRBJ2-5; 8 bases are shared with TRBD2. Trimming removed 0 bases from V and 1 base from J; junction bases left unmatched: 1. Germline values: CDR1 LGHNA, CDR2 YNFKEQ. The length of the CDR3 is 15 residues. This chain's CDR3 is CASSQDSGTQETQYF. The CDR3, as DNA: TGTGCCAGCAGCCAAGATAGCGGGACCCAAGAGACCCAGTACTTC.

This clonotype was counted ten times or more. This rearrangement joins TRBV6-2 or TRBV6-3 to TRBJ2-7, with D uncertain. This CDR3 is built from 13 residues. The germline CDR1 and CDR2 sequences are MNHEY and SVGEGT. Trimming removed 0 bases from V and 6 bases from J, with 9 bases in between. CDR3 sequence: CASSYSSPGEQYF. In DNA form, the CDR3 reads TGTGCCAGCAGTTACTCGAGCCCAGGCGAGCAGTACTTC.

This clonotype was observed a handful of times. The chain has TRBV6-1 and TRBJ1-1; D may be TRBD1 (6 bases). Germline V gene lookup returns CDR1 MNHNS and CDR2 SASEGT. The CDR3 spans 14 residues. V was trimmed by 7 bases and J by 0 bases, leaving 12 bases between them. The CDR3 sequence is CASKRDTLNTEAFF. The CDR3 nucleotides are TGTGCCAGCAAACGGGACACTTTGAACACTGAAGCTTTCTTT.

The rearrangement links TRBV12-3 or TRBV12-4 to TRBJ2-5, with 8 nucleotides matching TRBD2. This CDR3 region has 14 residues. Losses at the gene ends were 5 bases for V and 7 bases for J; bases not matched to a gene: 9. The CDR3 spells CASSRLALGSTQYF. The CDR3 nucleotides are TGTGCCAGCAGTCGACTAGCGTTGGGGTCGACCCAGTACTTC.

The V and J genes are TRBV5-1 and TRBJ2-2; D may be TRBD2 (5 bases). Trimming took 0 bases from V and 4 from J, leaving 10 bases between them. Germline assignment: CDR1 SGHRS and CDR2 YFSETQ. This CDR3 is 15 amino acids long. CDR3: CASSLGPGSTGELFF. The CDR3 region has the DNA TGCGCCAGCAGCTTGGGCCCGGGAAGCACCGGGGAGCTGTTTTTT.

The rearrangement uses TRBV20-1 and TRBJ1-2; the D is unclear. V dropped 6 bases and J dropped 8 bases, with 13 bases sitting between them. The CDR3 consists of 11 residues. CDR1 and CDR2 (germline): DFQATT, SNEGSKA (reference sequence). The CDR3 nucleotides are TGCAGTGCCTCACCCTTGTTCGGCTACACCTTC. It is translated as CSASPLFGYTF.

The V and J genes are TRBV12-3 or TRBV12-4 and TRBJ2-5; D uncertain. The CDR3 is 13 residues long. V lost 2 bases and J lost 9, with 13 bases in between. The CDR3 sequence: CASSLKLRGAQYF. The CDR3 DNA reads TGTGCCAGCAGTTTAAAACTGCGTGGGGCCCAGTACTTC.

Worth noting for this clonotype: A much larger clone is a single base away; this may be a read error. The chain links TRBV29-1 to TRBJ2-5; no clear D gene. This CDR3 contains 13 residues. Germline V gene sequence: CDR1 SQVTM, CDR2 ANQGSEA. The CDR3 coding sequence is TGCAGCATTGAGGTATCACTTGGGGAGACCCAGTACTTC. Translation gives CSIEVSLGETQYF.

This clonotype occurred many times. The V and J genes are TRBV12-5 and TRBJ2-2; D might be TRBD2 (5 bases). The germline V gene encodes CDR1 LGHNT and CDR2 FRNRAP. V lost 6 bases, J lost 7 bases, and 18 bases lay in between. CDR3 length: 15 amino acids. This CDR3 reads CASGDLVGLVGELFF. The DNA of the CDR3 is TGTGCTAGTGGGGACTTGGTGGGATTGGTCGGGGAGCTGTTTTTT.

At least ten counts were recorded for this clonotype. The DNA of the CDR3 is TGTGCCAGCAGCTTGTTAGCGGGAGGGCTTTCCTACGAGCAGTACTTC. This sequence encodes CASSLLAGGLSYEQYF. V usage is TRBV5-5 and J usage is TRBJ2-7, with 11 bases that match TRBD2. V lost 1 base and J lost 1; bases outside the gene matches: 4. Germline CDR1 reads SGHKS; CDR2 reads YYEKEE (reference sequence). The CDR3 runs to 16 residues.

A single count supports this clonotype. This chain joins TRBV5-5 and TRBJ2-5; D is unresolved. Germline V gives CDR1 SGHKS, CDR2 YYEKEE (reference sequence). V lost 2 bases, J lost 4 bases, and 12 bases lay in between. The CDR3 contains 14 residues. CDR3 nucleotide sequence: TGTGCCAGCAGCTTCGGTTTTGTTGGAGAGACCCAGTACTTC. As protein: CASSFGFVGETQYF.

Ten or more counts support this clonotype. V usage is TRBV7-9 and J usage is TRBJ2-3; D call uncertain. The length of the CDR3 is 14 residues. Germline CDR1 reads SEHNR; CDR2 reads FQNEAQ (reference sequence). V was cut by 5 bases and J by 3 bases, with 12 bases left in between. The CDR3 nucleotides read TGTGCCAGCAGCCACGCCGGCTTTACAGATACGCAGTATTTT. It specifies CASSHAGFTDTQYF.

In its sample, this clonotype was seen many times. The chain is built from TRBV6-2 or TRBV6-3 and TRBJ2-1; D call uncertain. The length of the CDR3 is 12 residues. Per the germline V gene, CDR1 is MNHEY and CDR2 is SVGEGT. With 6 bases removed from V and 12 bases from J, the gap between germline ends came to 15 bases. DNA for the CDR3: TGTGCCAGCAGGCCCGGGCCCACTCGGCAGTTCTTC. Translation: CASRPGPTRQFF.

This clonotype was found many times. V usage is TRBV28 and J usage is TRBJ2-5; TRBD2 agrees at 13 bases. This CDR3 contains 16 residues. V lost 5 bases and J lost 5; bases outside the gene matches: 8. Looked up from germline, CDR1 is MDHEN and CDR2 is SYDVKM. The CDR3: CASSLGTSGIGETQYF. In DNA, the CDR3 is TGTGCCAGCAGTCTAGGGACTAGCGGGATCGGGGAGACCCAGTACTTC.

The chain joins TRBV20-1 to TRBJ1-5; D gene uncertain. This CDR3 contains 13 residues. V lost 3 bases and J lost 7, with 13 bases in between. Germline V CDR1 and CDR2: DFQATT, SNEGSKA (reference sequence). The CDR3 DNA reads TGCAGTGCTAGTACAAAGCTATGGCAGCCCCAGCATTTT. Protein product: CSASTKLWQPQHF.

The V call is TRBV5-6, the J call TRBJ1-5; D is undetermined. Germline CDR1 and CDR2: SGHDT and YYEEEE. V was cut by 4 bases and J by 1 base, with 12 bases left in between. CDR3 size: 15 residues. DNA for the CDR3: TGTGCCAGCAGCAATGGACTGGGAAGCAATCAGCCCCAGCATTTT. Its protein product is CASSNGLGSNQPQHF.

V usage is TRBV5-1 and J usage is TRBJ1-2; D perhaps matches TRBD1 (5 bases). Trimming stripped 4 bases from V and 6 bases from J, with 16 bases between. The CDR3 covers 14 residues. Looked up from germline, CDR1 is SGHRS and CDR2 is YFSETQ. The CDR3 bases are TGCGCCAGCAGCGTCCTCGGGACTCCTGATGGCTACACCTTC. This sequence encodes CASSVLGTPDGYTF.

This clonotype appeared a few times. This sequence joins TRBV20-1 and TRBJ2-7, with 7 bases that match TRBD1. This CDR3 spans 13 amino acids. Trimming removed 3 bases from V and 2 bases from J; junction bases left unmatched: 4. The V gene's germline CDR1 is DFQATT and CDR2 SNEGSKA (reference sequence). The CDR3 sequence: CSASGDRAYEQYF. The CDR3 region has the DNA TGCAGTGCTAGTGGGGACAGAGCCTACGAGCAGTACTTC.

The J gene is TRBJ2-5, the V gene TRBV5-6; no firm D call. Germline loops: CDR1 SGHDT, CDR2 YYEEEE. The length of the CDR3 is 12 residues. V lost 2 bases, J lost 5 bases, and 7 bases lay in between. The CDR3 DNA follows: TGTGCCAGCAGCTTCCCCGACGAGACCCAGTACTTC. Its translation: CASSFPDETQYF.

V gene TRBV20-1 combines with J gene TRBJ2-5, with no clear D. Germline CDR1 is DFQATT and CDR2 is SNEGSKA (reference sequence). Trimming left V 1 base short and J 1 base short, with 13 bases between. The CDR3 runs to 15 residues. The CDR3 sequence: CSARGFRLPQETQYF. CDR3 sequence (DNA): TGCAGTGCTAGAGGTTTCAGGTTACCCCAAGAGACCCAGTACTTC.

The V gene is TRBV12-3 or TRBV12-4, the J gene TRBJ2-5; D ambiguous. V lost 6 bases and J 5 bases, leaving 16 bases between the germline ends. The CDR3 runs 14 residues. The CDR3 region is CASSQDTARETQYF. CDR3 nucleotide sequence: TGTGCCAGCAGCCAAGACACGGCCCGGGAGACCCAGTACTTC.

This clonotype was observed at least ten times. This sequence joins TRBV29-1 and TRBJ2-5, with D possibly matching TRBD1 (5 bases). The CDR3 contains 12 residues. The germline V gene encodes CDR1 SQVTM and CDR2 ANQGSEA. Trimming removed 7 bases at V and 4 bases at J, with 13 bases between. CDR3 in DNA: TGCAGCGCAATGACAGAGCCAGAGACCCAGTACTTC. It encodes CSAMTEPETQYF.

Turning to this clonotype: This clone may be a read error of a much larger clone one base away. The V and J genes are TRBV6-5 and TRBJ2-5, with 10 bases identical to TRBD2. CDR1 is MNHEY and CDR2 is SVGAGI in the germline V gene. The CDR3 is made up of 12 amino acids. Unmatched junction bases numbered 0, after V lost 6 bases and J lost 5 bases. This CDR3 reads CASRGLAETQYF. The CDR3 DNA reads TGTGCCAGCAGGGGACTAGCGGAGACCCAGTACTTC.

V gene TRBV21-1 combines with J gene TRBJ2-7; the D call in the table, TRBD2, was not verified against the DNA. TRBV21-1 is tagged as a pseudogene. The CDR3 covers 13 residues. Here the CDR3 DNA reads TGTGCCAGCACGGAGGGGACCTTCTACGAGCAGTACTTC. Translated, it gives CASTEGTFYEQYF.